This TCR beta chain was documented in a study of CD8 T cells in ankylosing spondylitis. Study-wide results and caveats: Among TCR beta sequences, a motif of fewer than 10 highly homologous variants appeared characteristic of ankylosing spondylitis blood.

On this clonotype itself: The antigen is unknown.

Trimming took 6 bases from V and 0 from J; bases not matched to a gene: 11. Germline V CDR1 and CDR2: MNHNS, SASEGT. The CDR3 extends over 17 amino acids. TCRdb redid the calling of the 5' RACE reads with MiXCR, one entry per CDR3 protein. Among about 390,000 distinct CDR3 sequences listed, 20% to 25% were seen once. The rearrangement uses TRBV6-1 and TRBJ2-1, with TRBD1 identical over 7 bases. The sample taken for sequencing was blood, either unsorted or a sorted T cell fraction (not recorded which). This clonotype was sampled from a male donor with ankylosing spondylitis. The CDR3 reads CASSPDRALSSYNEQFF. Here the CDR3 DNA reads TGTGCCAGCAGCCCTGACAGGGCATTAAGCTCCTACAATGAGCAGTTCTTC.